These 12 T cell receptor beta chains were sequenced from one sample in a study of shared clonotypes between healthy human individuals (dated by TCRdb to about 2020). The receptor library was made with the immunoSEQ multiplex PCR assay. TCRdb limited this immuneACCESS table to in-frame rearrangements with V and J called. A share of clones is missing; checked studies link under half to unresolved V genes, and the rest is unexplained. In all, the sample holds roughly 1,100,000 clones, and about 75% of those were seen once. Clones ranked in the top ten supply approximately 1.5% of the sample. What was sequenced was memory CD4+ T cells sorted from blood. Per the publication, the cell subset or site label means: CD45RA-negative fraction. Receptors were obtained from a man aged 18 to 35 in good health.

The rearrangement uses TRBV30 and TRBJ1-6; D unresolved. This CDR3 spans 14 amino acids. The ends were cut back, 4 bases at V and 5 bases at J, with 12 bases in the middle. The germline CDR1 and CDR2 sequences are GTSNPN and SVGIG (reference sequence). The CDR3 protein is CAWKPGSDNSPLHF. The CDR3 DNA sequence: TGTGCCTGGAAACCTGGATCGGATAATTCACCCCTCCACTTT.

This clone was counted a few times. This chain links TRBV19 with TRBJ1-6; 8 bases fit TRBD1. Germline trimming cut 4 bases from V and 7 bases from J; bases unmatched to any gene: 9. CDR1 LNHDA and CDR2 SQIVND come from the germline V gene (reference sequence). The CDR3 sequence is 16 residues long. CDR3 residues: CASSTQPTGANSPLHF. The CDR3 bases are TGTGCCAGTAGTACCCAACCGACAGGGGCCAATTCACCCCTCCACTTT.

The genes are TRBV27 and TRBJ2-1, with D hard to call. The V end lost 4 bases, the J end lost 4 bases, and 11 bases lay between the germline ends. The CDR3 runs 14 residues. CDR1 is MNHEY, CDR2 SMNVEV, per germline (reference sequence). The CDR3 region has the DNA TGTGCCAGCAGTTCACCCCAAGGGTACAATGAGCAGTTCTTC. This codes for CASSSPQGYNEQFF.

The CDR3 DNA follows: TGTGCCACCAGCAGAGTATTGGGGGGCGGCACAGATACGCAGTATTTT. Its translation: CATSRVLGGGTDTQYF. The chain is built from TRBV15 and TRBJ2-3; D may match TRBD1 or TRBD2 (6 bases each). Germline values: CDR1 LNHNV, CDR2 YYDKDF (reference sequence). This CDR3 has 16 amino acids. The V and J ends lost 1 base and 1 base respectively, with 12 bases between them.

The chain joins TRBV28 to TRBJ2-5; the D gene is possibly TRBD1 (6 bases). V lost 7 bases and J 2 bases, leaving 11 bases between the germline ends. Germline CDR1 reads MDHEN; CDR2 reads SYDVKM. CDR3 size: 13 residues. The CDR3 DNA reads as TGTGCCAGCAAAAAGGGGGTACAAGAGACCCAGTACTTC. As protein: CASKKGVQETQYF.

A note on this clone: Germline and junction disagree at one end, which may indicate a read error. V gene TRBV6-1 combines with J gene TRBJ2-5, with D unresolved. The germline V gene has CDR1 MNHNS and CDR2 SASEGT. This CDR3 is 11 amino acids long. CDR3 loop: CACRNQETQYF. The CDR3 DNA reads as TGTGCCTGCAGAAACCAAGAGACCCAGTACTTC.

The rearrangement uses TRBV27 and TRBJ1-2; 9 nucleotides align to TRBD1. Germline trimming cut 3 bases from V and 3 bases from J; bases unmatched to any gene: 5. CDR1 and CDR2 from the germline V gene are MNHEY and SMNVEV (reference sequence). The CDR3 is made up of 15 amino acids. The chain's CDR3 is CASSFTGGLDYGYTF. The CDR3 nucleotides read TGTGCCAGCAGTTTCACAGGGGGCTTGGACTATGGCTACACCTTC.

This clone has just one count. The sample carries other DNA sequences with the same CDR3. V gene TRBV6-1 combines with J gene TRBJ1-5, with no clear D. The ends were cut back, 2 bases at V and 5 bases at J, with 7 bases in the middle. Looked up from germline, CDR1 is MNHNS and CDR2 is SASEGT. The CDR3 spans 13 residues. CDR3 region: CASSELVDQPQHF. The CDR3 DNA is TGTGCCAGCAGTGAATTGGTGGATCAGCCCCAGCATTTT.

This clone is a singleton in its sample. The V and J genes are TRBV10-2 and TRBJ2-3, with no clear D. CDR1 is WSHSY and CDR2 is SAAADI in the germline V gene. The CDR3 loop spans 12 amino acids. V was shortened by 8 bases and J by 0 bases, with 6 bases between the two germline ends. The CDR3 DNA sequence: TGCGCCAGCTCCCTAAGCACAGATACGCAGTATTTT. This translates into CASSLSTDTQYF.

As regards this clone: A single base separates this from a much larger clone, so it may be a read error. CDR3 in amino acids: CSGGWGHKSGELFF. Here the CDR3 DNA reads TGCAGCGGGGGGTGGGGACATAAATCCGGGGAGCTGTTTTTT. The gene calls are TRBV29-1 and TRBJ2-2, with a tentative D call TRBD1 (6 bases). The V end lost 7 bases, the J end lost 6 bases, and 18 bases lay between the germline ends. This CDR3 has 14 residues. Germline-derived CDR1 and CDR2 are SQVTM and ANQGSEA.

The chain links TRBV2 to TRBJ1-3; D is uncertain. The CDR3 consists of 16 residues. CDR1 and CDR2 (germline): SNHLY, FYNNEI. Trimming took 7 bases from V and 0 from J, leaving 16 bases between them. The CDR3 spells CASKEMDSHSGNTIYF. The CDR3 DNA sequence: TGTGCCAGCAAGGAGATGGACTCGCACTCTGGAAACACCATATATTTT.

This sequence joins TRBV7-2 and TRBJ2-3, with D tentatively TRBD1 (5 bases). In germline, CDR1 is SGHTA, CDR2 FQGNSA. With 4 bases removed from V and 5 bases from J, the gap between germline ends came to 13 bases. The CDR3 covers 14 residues. The CDR3 bases are TGTGCCAGCAGCTACGTGAGTACAGGAGATACGCAGTATTTT. Its translation is CASSYVSTGDTQYF.